One TCR beta chain is described in this entry. This sample was included in a study of long-term antiretroviral therapy in people with HIV. Sequencing used immunoSEQ v3.0 at survey level. Clones were read by immunoSEQ multiplex PCR, and TCRdb kept only the in-frame ones, dropping some. Altogether approximately 32,000 clones are present, about 83% being singletons, with the ten largest covering 7.9%. This CDR3 is 17 amino acids long. Trimming removed 3 bases at V and 6 bases at J, with 24 bases between. The source material was unsorted PBMCs, sampled 0.4 years before starting antiretroviral therapy. The sequence was obtained from a man younger than 35 with HIV. V is TRBV23-1 and J is TRBJ2-7, with D perhaps matching TRBD1 (5 bases). Being an ORF, TRBV23-1 has a function that is uncertain. CDR3 loop: CASSHPHRTGPRCEQYF. CDR3 in DNA: TGCGCCAGCAGTCACCCTCATCGAACAGGACCGAGGTGCGAGCAGTACTTC.